The rows below give T cell receptor beta chains drawn from one sample of a study of graft-versus-host responses after intestinal transplantation. Profiling relied on immunoSEQ multiplex PCR, and the TCRdb table lists in-frame clones only, not all of them. The profile shows fewer than 110,000 clones, about 87% of them singletons. The antigens these receptors bind are not known. The source material was unstimulated CD4+ T cells sorted from spleen or lymph node cells, sampled before transplant. These TCRs come from a human donor who was the organ donor for an intestinal transplant. CDR3s include the opening cysteine and the closing phenylalanine or tryptophan. D genes are given only for firm matches. Expanded clones are given a class, and other clones once, few, many or no size at all.

D gene,clone size,J gene,V gene,CDR3 DNA,CDR3 protein
.,.,TRBJ1-2,TRBV2,TGTGCCAGCAGGGACAACTCCTATGGCTACACCTTC,CASRDNSYGYTF
TRBD2,.,TRBJ2-1,TRBV7-8,TGTGCCAGCAGACAAAAGCGGGAGATAGGCAATGAGCAGTTCTTC,CASRQKREIGNEQFF
.,.,TRBJ2-3,TRBV5-1,TGCGCCAGCAGCTTGGGACAGACACGCACAGATACGCAGTATTTT,CASSLGQTRTDTQYF
.,.,TRBJ2-5,TRBV6-5,TGTGCCAGCAGTGCATCCCGTGCGGTCGGAGAGACCCAGTACTTC,CASSASRAVGETQYF
.,.,TRBJ2-7,TRBV6-5,TGCGCCAGTAAGGGACGCCTAACCTACGAGCAGTACTTC,CASKGRLTYEQYF
.,.,TRBJ2-4,TRBV6-1,TGTGCCAGCAGTGAAGTTCGCCTAACCAAAAACATTCAGTACTTC,CASSEVRLTKNIQYF
TRBD1,.,TRBJ1-1,TRBV7-9,TGTGCCAGCAGCTTAGCGGGACAGGGGGACACTGAAGCTTTCTTT,CASSLAGQGDTEAFF
TRBD2,.,TRBJ2-3,TRBV4-1,TGCGCCAGCAGCCAAGAAAACCATCCACTAGCGGACACAGATACGCAGTATTTT,CASSQENHPLADTDTQYF
TRBD2,.,TRBJ2-1,TRBV11-3,TGTGCCAGCAGCTTAGGAGCTAGCGGGAGTATGGGGCAGTTCTTC,CASSLGASGSMGQFF
.,once,TRBJ1-2,TRBV19,TGTGCCACTTGCCGGACGGGTACTACTAACTATGGCTACACCTTC,CATCRTGTTNYGYTF
.,.,TRBJ1-2,TRBV6-6,TGTGCCAGCAGCTCGGAGGGTTCCTATGGCTACACCTTC,CASSSEGSYGYTF
TRBD2,.,TRBJ2-7,TRBV7-3,TGTGCCAGCAGCACACTAGCGGGTTTGGAGCAGTACTTC,CASSTLAGLEQYF
.,.,TRBJ2-7,TRBV19,TGTGCCAGTAGTCCGGACCTCAGGGACGAGCAGTACTTC,CASSPDLRDEQYF
.,.,TRBJ2-7,TRBV7-9,TGTGCCAGCAGCGCAGGCCGGGGTTCCTACGAGCAGTACTTC,CASSAGRGSYEQYF
TRBD2,.,TRBJ2-1,TRBV18,TGTGCCAGCTCACCACCCCTAGCGGGAGGATCGTACAATGAGCAGTTCTTC,CASSPPLAGGSYNEQFF
.,once,TRBJ2-3,TRBV5-1,TGCGCCAGCAGCTTGGCTTTGGGCGTTCGGTGGTATTTT,CASSLALGVRWYF
TRBD2,.,TRBJ2-1,TRBV2,TGTGCCAGCGGTCTAGCGGCCTACAATGAGCAGTTCTTC,CASGLAAYNEQFF
TRBD2,.,TRBJ2-1,TRBV6-1,TGTGCCAGCAGCACCGGGACTAGCGGAAATGAGCAGTTCTTC,CASSTGTSGNEQFF
TRBD2,.,TRBJ2-1,TRBV18,TGTGCCAGCTCACCACGCCGGCGGGGGGCCACCGGTGGGGTGGAGCAGTTCTTC,CASSPRRRGATGGVEQFF
.,.,TRBJ1-5,TRBV18,TGTGCCAGCTCCCCCGTCGGTCAGCCCCAGCATTTT,CASSPVGQPQHF
TRBD1,few,TRBJ1-4,TRBV10-3,TGTGCCATCAAAGGACAGGGGAACGAAAAACTGTTTTTT,CAIKGQGNEKLFF
.,.,TRBJ1-2,TRBV4-1,TGCGCCAGCAGCCAAGGACCTAGAGGGGGCTACACCTTC,CASSQGPRGGYTF
.,.,TRBJ2-5,TRBV5-3,TGTGCCAGAATCCTCAGTTCTGGGACCCAGTACTTC,CARILSSGTQYF
.,.,TRBJ1-2,TRBV6-5,TGTGCCAGCAGTGAAGGGACAACTAACTATGGCTACACCTTC,CASSEGTTNYGYTF
TRBD2,.,TRBJ2-5,TRBV5-6,TGTGCCAGCAGTTGGACTAGCGGGACCCAGTACTTC,CASSWTSGTQYF
.,.,TRBJ2-4,TRBV29-1,TGCAGCGTGCGGGACAGCCCAAACATTCAGTACTTC,CSVRDSPNIQYF
.,once,TRBJ1-2,TRBV6-5,TGTGCCAGCAGTCGCGACAGCTATGGCTACACCTTC,CASSRDSYGYTF